The TCR beta chain described here comes from a study of control samples from healthy donors and cancer patients. Sequencing was performed with immunoSEQ multiplex PCR; in TCRdb, only in-frame clones are kept and a portion is missing. The sample has approximately 110,000 clones; 75% to 95% are singletons. The germline CDR1 and CDR2 sequences are SGHVS and FNYEAQ. This CDR3 is 15 amino acids long. The V gene lost 5 bases and the J gene lost 3 bases, with 14 bases spanning the gap. The receptor was isolated from a human donor in good health. The donor label of this sample is uncertain. The chain uses TRBV7-6 and TRBJ2-1; the D gene is possibly TRBD2 (7 bases). Sequencing used blood. The CDR3 region is CASSPPGGRYNEQFF. As DNA, the CDR3 is TGTGCCAGCAGCCCCCCCGGGGGGCGCTACAATGAGCAGTTCTTC.